These 17 T cell receptor beta chains share one sample of origin, sequenced in a study of T cells after yellow fever vaccination. TCRdb analysed the 5' RACE reads with MiXCR anew, one entry per CDR3 protein. The sample has 100,000 to 150,000 distinct CDR3 sequences, around 15% seen once; the top ten hold around 46%. The sequencing used CD8+ T cells sorted from PBMCs, collected 5 days after the yellow fever booster vaccination. The receptors originated from a man between 18 and 29 years old who received the YFV17D yellow fever vaccine.

This clonotype was seen a few times. The chain uses TRBV7-3 and TRBJ1-1; D is perhaps TRBD1 (5 bases). V was trimmed by 0 bases and J by 1 base, leaving 9 bases between them. The germline gives CDR1 SGHTA, CDR2 FQGTGA. The CDR3 contains 15 residues. CDR3 region: CASSLTGGSNTEAFF. In DNA form, the CDR3 reads TGTGCCAGCAGCTTAACGGGGGGATCGAACACTGAAGCTTTCTTT.

A few counts support this clonotype. The gene calls are TRBV11-1 and TRBJ2-3; 8 nucleotides match TRBD2. The length of the CDR3 is 16 residues. V trimming: 1 base; J trimming: 2 bases; junction bases outside the gene matches: 5. Germline V gives CDR1 SGHAT, CDR2 FQDESV (reference sequence). The CDR3 DNA follows: TGTGCCAGCAGCTTAGAGCCAGCGGGGGACACAGATACGCAGTATTTT. Translation: CASSLEPAGDTDTQYF.

This rearrangement joins TRBV7-9 to TRBJ2-1; unclear D gene. Germline loops: CDR1 SEHNR, CDR2 FQNEAQ (reference sequence). The CDR3 contains 14 residues. V gave up 3 bases and J gave up 1 base, with 7 bases separating them. As DNA, the CDR3 is TGTGCCAGCAGCTTTCCAGGTTCCTACAATGAGCAGTTCTTC. Translation gives CASSFPGSYNEQFF.

This chain joins TRBV3-1 and TRBJ2-7; D is possibly TRBD2 (5 bases). From germline, CDR1 is LGHDT and CDR2 YNNKEL (reference sequence). The CDR3 contains 16 residues. Deletions cut 4 bases from V and 9 bases from J, with 25 bases between. CDR3 region: CASSRLRVSATFWQYF. The CDR3 DNA sequence: TGTGCCAGCAGCCGCCTGAGGGTCTCGGCCACCTTCTGGCAGTACTTC.

In this sample, this clonotype turned up a few times. The chain is built from TRBV29-1 and TRBJ2-4; D is possibly TRBD2 (7 bases). Trimming pared 6 bases from V and 8 bases from J, leaving 14 bases between. Germline CDR1 and CDR2: SQVTM and ANQGSEA. The CDR3 is made up of 12 amino acids. The CDR3 coding sequence is TGCAGCGTCGGAGGGGGGGGAGACATTCAGTACTTC. It specifies CSVGGGGDIQYF. The whole variable domain, remainder taken from reference TRBV29-1 and TRBJ2-4, is SAVISQKPSRDICQRGTSLTIQCQVDSQVTMMFWYRQQPGQSLTLIATANQGSEATYESGFVIDKFPISRPNLTFSTLTVSNMSPEDSSIYLCSVGGGGDIQYFGAGTRLSVL.

The J gene is TRBJ2-3, the V gene TRBV5-1, with TRBD2 identical over 12 bases. The trim removed 5 bases at V and 4 bases at J, leaving 11 bases unmatched. This CDR3 is 17 amino acids long. Germline lookup yields CDR1 SGHRS and CDR2 YFSETQ. The CDR3 loop is CASRGTSGPTRADTQYF. DNA of the CDR3: TGCGCCAGCAGGGGGACTAGCGGGCCGACTCGAGCAGATACGCAGTATTTT.

This clonotype occurred a few times. The V gene is TRBV12-3 or TRBV12-4, the J gene TRBJ2-2; a possible D gene is TRBD1 (6 bases). The CDR3 loop spans 15 amino acids. V gave up 7 bases and J gave up 7 bases, with 19 bases separating them. DNA of the CDR3: TGTGCCAGCACCCCGGAGGTGGGGGCCGGCGGGGAGCTGTTTTTT. It translates to CASTPEVGAGGELFF.

This chain joins TRBV12-3 or TRBV12-4 and TRBJ2-3; 8 nucleotides match TRBD2. The J segment lost 1 base and the V segment lost 4 bases, leaving 7 bases of the junction unmatched. There are 16 residues in the CDR3. CDR3 sequence: CASSSARGGRTDTQYF. The DNA for the CDR3 is TGTGCCAGCAGTTCCGCTCGGGGGGGGCGCACAGATACGCAGTATTTT.

V is TRBV28 and J is TRBJ1-6; 10 bases map to TRBD1. With V trimmed by 3 bases and J by 0 bases, 5 bases remained unmatched. The CDR3 runs to 18 residues. Germline loops: CDR1 MDHEN, CDR2 SYDVKM. The CDR3 reads CASSLSGQGSSYNSPLHF. The CDR3 bases are TGTGCCAGCAGTTTGTCGGGACAGGGGAGCTCCTATAATTCACCCCTCCACTTT.

The J gene is TRBJ1-1, the V gene TRBV12-3 or TRBV12-4, with D unclear. This CDR3 is built from 12 residues. The V gene lost 3 bases and the J gene lost 6 bases, with 8 bases spanning the gap. CDR3 residues: CASSFSRAEAFF. The CDR3 DNA reads TGTGCCAGCAGTTTCTCTAGGGCTGAAGCTTTCTTT.

This clonotype occurred a few times. The chain has TRBV10-2 and TRBJ2-7; 11 positions match TRBD2. Germline CDR1 WSHSY, CDR2 SAAADI. This CDR3 region has 14 residues. The trim removed 8 bases at V and 1 base at J, leaving 4 bases unmatched. CDR3 DNA: TGCGCCAGCCAACTAGCGGGGGCTTCCTACGAGCAGTACTTC. Its protein product is CASQLAGASYEQYF.

This clonotype was counted between two and nine times. J is TRBJ2-1 and V is TRBV7-2, with D hard to call. This CDR3 spans 12 amino acids. V shed 7 bases and J shed 6 bases, with 10 bases lying between them. Germline V gene sequence: CDR1 SGHTA, CDR2 FQGNSA. CDR3 amino acids: CASNSRGNEQFF. As DNA, the CDR3 is TGTGCCAGCAACAGCCGCGGCAATGAGCAGTTCTTC.

This clonotype was seen only a few times. The chain combines TRBV6-1 with TRBJ2-7; perhaps D is TRBD1 or TRBD2 (5 bases each). The germline V gene encodes CDR1 MNHNS and CDR2 SASEGT. V was clipped by 1 base and J by 3 bases, with 13 bases between them. This CDR3 has 15 residues. Written as DNA, the CDR3 is TGTGCCAGCAGTGAAGTGGGGGTGCAGGGCTACGAGCAGTACGTC. This translates into CASSEVGVQGYEQYV.

In its sample, this clonotype was seen a few times. The rearrangement joins TRBV15 to TRBJ2-7, with D unresolved. The CDR3 runs to 15 residues. Germline V gives CDR1 LNHNV, CDR2 YYDKDF (reference sequence). V lost 3 bases to trimming and J lost 2 bases, with 14 bases between them. The CDR3 DNA is TGTGCCACCAGCAGGGCCGGACCCGCAGCCTACGAGCAGTACTTC. This codes for CATSRAGPAAYEQYF.

This clonotype was observed a handful of times. This chain uses TRBV13 with TRBJ2-7; 9 bases match TRBD1. After removal of 5 bases from V and 2 bases from J, the junction contained 7 bases not matched to a gene. The CDR3 totals 15 residues. The germline V gene has CDR1 PRHDT and CDR2 FYEKMQ (reference sequence). The CDR3 is CASSDPRQGAYEQYF. Written as DNA, the CDR3 is TGTGCCAGCAGCGACCCTCGACAGGGGGCCTACGAGCAGTACTTC.

This clonotype was found many times. This sequence joins TRBV5-4 and TRBJ2-3; TRBD1 aligns across 8 bases. This CDR3 has 15 amino acids. With V trimmed by 5 bases and J by 5 bases, 10 bases remained unmatched. Per the germline V gene, CDR1 is SGHNT and CDR2 is YYREEE (reference sequence). The CDR3 spells CASRPPDRAGDTQYF. Written as DNA, the CDR3 is TGTGCCAGCAGGCCCCCGGACAGGGCTGGAGATACGCAGTATTTT.

The chain uses TRBV4-3 and TRBJ1-2; 9 nucleotides agree with TRBD1. Germline CDR1 and CDR2: LGHNA and YSLEER. The CDR3 runs to 15 residues. With 5 bases clipped from V and 3 bases from J, the junction kept 7 bases outside the gene matches. CDR3 protein: CASSSWDRDDYGYTF. CDR3 bases: TGCGCCAGCAGCTCCTGGGACAGGGATGACTATGGCTACACCTTC.